Presented here are 25 T cell receptor beta chains from one specimen sequenced in a study of cytomegalovirus exposure and HLA in healthy donors. The PCR was carried out with 60 Vbeta primers and 13 Jbeta primers. The method was immunoSEQ multiplex PCR; TCRdb's version includes in-frame clones alone and lacks a portion of them. The sample consists of about 200,000 clones, roughly 12% of them appearing once. Source material: PBMCs. The receptors were gathered from a man aged 50-60 years in good health and CMV-seropositive.

V and J are TRBV5-1 and TRBJ2-3, with D possibly matching TRBD2 (6 bases). The length of the CDR3 is 14 residues. Trimming removed 8 bases from V and 0 bases from J, with 13 bases in between. Germline V gene lookup returns CDR1 SGHRS and CDR2 YFSETQ. CDR3 DNA: TGCGCCAGTACAGGCGGGGCTAGCACAGATACGCAGTATTTT. Amino acids: CASTGGASTDTQYF.

Only a few counts were recorded for this clone. CDR3: CASRKQGAARYEQFF. The CDR3 DNA reads as TGCGCCAGCAGAAAACAGGGGGCTGCTCGCTATGAGCAGTTCTTC. This chain joins TRBV10-1 and TRBJ2-1; 9 bases agree with TRBD1. The V gene's germline CDR1 is WNHNN and CDR2 SYGVQD (reference sequence). This CDR3 comprises 15 residues. V shed 6 bases, J shed 8 bases, and the junction held 11 bases outside the gene matches.

This clone was counted a few times. As DNA, the CDR3 is TGTGCCAGCTCACCACTGCCGGTAGATATCACTGAAGCTTTCTTT. This gives the protein CASSPLPVDITEAFF. V is TRBV18 and J is TRBJ1-1; D call uncertain. CDR1 and CDR2 from the germline V gene are KGHSH and LQKENI. V lost 1 base and J lost 4, with 13 bases in between. The length of the CDR3 is 15 residues.

This clone was observed a handful of times. The V call is TRBV14, the J call TRBJ2-5, with a weak D call TRBD2 (5 bases). The CDR3 loop spans 17 amino acids. Germline CDR1 reads SGHDN; CDR2 reads FVKESK. Trimming removed 4 bases from V and 1 base from J, with 19 bases in between. Written as DNA, the CDR3 is TGTGCCAGCAGCCTCCTAAGGCGGCTAGAGGGCCAAGAGACCCAGTACTTC. Its protein product is CASSLLRRLEGQETQYF.

In its sample, this clone was seen a few times. The J gene is TRBJ2-3, the V gene TRBV2; D might be TRBD2 (5 bases). The CDR3 spans 13 residues. Trimming removed 11 bases at V and 1 base at J, with 13 bases between. Per germline, CDR1 SNHLY and CDR2 FYNNEI. Written as DNA, the CDR3 is TGTGCCGGTCGGTGGACTCGCACAGATACGCAGTATTTT. Its translation: CAGRWTRTDTQYF. The variable domain in full, completed from reference TRBV2 and TRBJ2-3, reads EPEVTQTPSHQVTQMGQEVILRCVPISNHLYFYWYRQILGQKVEFLVSFYNNEISEKSEIFDDQFSVERPDGSNFTLKIRSTKLEDSAMYFCAGRWTRTDTQYFGPGTRLTVL.

The rearrangement uses TRBV6-6 and TRBJ2-3; D is uncertain. Germline V lookup: CDR1 MNHNY, CDR2 SVGAGI (reference sequence). Trimming cost V 8 bases and J 2 bases, with 11 bases left between them. The CDR3 runs 13 residues. CDR3 region: CASGVTNTDTQYF. As DNA, the CDR3 is TGTGCCAGCGGTGTGACAAACACAGATACGCAGTATTTT.

This clone was detected a few times. The chain employs TRBV7-2 and TRBJ2-3; TRBD2 aligns across 13 bases. The CDR3 sequence is 16 residues long. With 5 bases clipped from V and 0 bases from J, the junction kept 2 bases outside the gene matches. Germline values: CDR1 SGHTA, CDR2 FQGNSA. The CDR3 loop reads CASSTTSGGSTDTQYF. CDR3 bases: TGTGCCAGCAGCACGACTAGCGGGGGGAGCACAGATACGCAGTATTTT.

A few counts support this clone. Other DNA sequences in this specimen translate into the identical CDR3. This chain uses TRBV30 with TRBJ2-7; possible D gene TRBD1, 5 bases. Trimming took off 0 bases at V and 4 bases at J, with 10 bases between the two ends. Germline V gene sequence: CDR1 GTSNPN, CDR2 SVGIG (reference sequence). The CDR3 has 13 amino acids. The CDR3 bases are TGTGCCTGGAGTGTACATAGGGGATACGAGCAGTACTTC. Amino acids: CAWSVHRGYEQYF.

The sample holds a few counts of this clone. The V and J genes are TRBV5-5 and TRBJ2-6; D possibly corresponds to TRBD1 (6 bases). The CDR3 is made up of 15 amino acids. Trimming left V 2 bases short and J 4 bases short, with 10 bases between. Germline lookup yields CDR1 SGHKS and CDR2 YYEKEE (reference sequence). In DNA, the CDR3 is TGTGCCAGCAGCTTTCCAGGGGCCGGGGCCAACGTCCTGACTTTC. Residues: CASSFPGAGANVLTF.

The chain couples TRBV25-1 to TRBJ1-2; 9 nucleotides agree with TRBD1. The V gene's germline CDR1 is MGHDK and CDR2 SYGVNS. Losses at the gene ends were 0 bases for V and 5 bases for J; bases not matched to a gene: 7. CDR3 length equals 16 residues. The DNA of the CDR3 is TGTGCCAGCAGTGAATACATTGGCGGACAGGGGTATGGCTACACCTTC. As protein: CASSEYIGGQGYGYTF.

This clone was detected only once. The genes are TRBV5-1 and TRBJ1-4; a weak D match, TRBD1 (6 bases). CDR1 is SGHRS and CDR2 is YFSETQ in the germline V gene. Trimming removed 0 bases from V and 7 bases from J, with 13 bases in between. The CDR3 is made up of 15 amino acids. CDR3 DNA: TGCGCCAGCAGCTTGGCCGGGGGGGGCATTGAAAAACTGTTTTTT. Protein: CASSLAGGGIEKLFF.

In DNA form, the CDR3 reads TGTGCCAGCAGCCCGGGACTAGCGGGGAACTACGAGCAGTACTTC. Residues: CASSPGLAGNYEQYF. The rearrangement links TRBV5-6 to TRBJ2-7; TRBD2 aligns across 13 bases. V shed 4 bases and J 3 bases; nucleotides not matched to a gene: 4. CDR1 SGHDT and CDR2 YYEEEE come from the germline V gene. CDR3 length: 15 amino acids.

This clone was counted only a few times. The chain joins TRBV2 to TRBJ1-2; 10 bases agree with TRBD1. V shed 4 bases and J 8 bases; nucleotides not matched to a gene: 4. Germline V CDR1 and CDR2: SNHLY, FYNNEI. The CDR3 is 13 residues long. DNA for the CDR3: TGTGCCAGCAGTGGGACAGGGGGAAGCGGCTACACCTTC. Amino acids: CASSGTGGSGYTF.

The chain recombines TRBV29-1 with TRBJ2-3; 7 nucleotides agree with TRBD2. Germline V CDR1 and CDR2: SQVTM, ANQGSEA. This CDR3 region has 14 residues. Losses at the gene ends were 7 bases for V and 0 bases for J; bases not matched to a gene: 7. The CDR3 DNA reads TGCAGCGGGGGGGGTTGGGGGAGCACAGATACGCAGTATTTT. Residues: CSGGGWGSTDTQYF.

The sample holds a few counts of this clone. The chain employs TRBV30 and TRBJ1-5, with 8 bases aligning to TRBD1. Looked up from germline, CDR1 is GTSNPN and CDR2 is SVGIG (reference sequence). V shed 4 bases and J 6 bases; nucleotides not matched to a gene: 5. The CDR3 is 13 residues long. The CDR3 loop is CAWTGQGGQPQHF. The CDR3 DNA reads as TGTGCCTGGACCGGACAGGGTGGTCAGCCCCAGCATTTT.

The V gene is TRBV7-2, the J gene TRBJ2-5; 8 positions match TRBD1. The CDR3 is 15 amino acids. Germline lookup yields CDR1 SGHTA and CDR2 FQGNSA. V lost 5 bases, J lost 4 bases, and 9 bases stayed unmatched. The CDR3 DNA follows: TGTGCCAGCAGCCGGCGAGGGACAGGTGGAGAGACCCAGTACTTC. Encoded protein: CASSRRGTGGETQYF. The variable domain in full, completed from reference TRBV7-2 and TRBJ2-5, reads GAGVSQSPSNKVTEKGKDVELRCDPISGHTALYWYRQSLGQGLEFLIYFQGNSAPDKSGLPSDRFSAERTGGSVSTLTIQRTQQEDSAVYLCASSRRGTGGETQYFGPGTRLLVL.

This clone was seen a handful of times. The chain combines TRBV10-2 with TRBJ2-7; 8 bases fit TRBD1. The CDR3 length is 14 residues. Losses at the gene ends were 8 bases for V and 4 bases for J; bases not matched to a gene: 10. In germline, CDR1 is WSHSY, CDR2 SAAADI. This chain's CDR3 is CASRLRQGLYEQYV. Written as DNA, the CDR3 is TGCGCCAGCCGCCTTAGACAGGGGTTATACGAGCAGTACGTC.

The table lists this clone with a few counts. The chain recombines TRBV30 with TRBJ1-2, with 12 bases identical to TRBD1. The CDR3 has 16 residues. Germline-derived CDR1 and CDR2 are GTSNPN and SVGIG (reference sequence). Trimming cost V 2 bases and J 7 bases; bases outside gene matches: 11. The CDR3 here is CAWSLPPGQGAIGYTF. CDR3 in DNA: TGTGCCTGGAGTCTCCCCCCGGGACAGGGGGCCATTGGCTACACCTTC.

The genes are TRBV2 and TRBJ1-4; possible D gene TRBD1, 6 bases. Germline V lookup: CDR1 SNHLY, CDR2 FYNNEI. The CDR3 loop spans 15 amino acids. V shed 7 bases and J shed 0 bases, with 12 bases lying between them. The CDR3 loop is CASTGDTATNEKLFF. The CDR3 DNA follows: TGTGCCAGCACCGGGGACACCGCAACTAATGAAAAACTGTTTTTT.

This sequence joins TRBV5-1 and TRBJ2-5, with TRBD2 identical over 9 bases. CDR3 size: 15 residues. J lost 5 bases, V lost 7 bases, and 12 bases had no gene match. CDR1 is SGHRS and CDR2 is YFSETQ in the germline V gene. CDR3 amino acids: CASSIGAGGSETQYF. The DNA for the CDR3 is TGCGCCAGCTCCATCGGGGCGGGGGGGTCGGAGACCCAGTACTTC.

This clone was picked up a small number of times. The rearrangement joins TRBV15 to TRBJ2-7; TRBD1 might be the D (5 bases). The CDR3 consists of 12 residues. Germline values: CDR1 LNHNV, CDR2 YYDKDF (reference sequence). The V gene lost 5 bases and the J gene lost 5 bases, with 10 bases spanning the gap. CDR3 loop: CATSGSGNEQYV. The CDR3 DNA is TGTGCCACCAGCGGATCAGGGAACGAGCAGTACGTC.

The table lists this clone with a few counts. The rearrangement joins TRBV4-3 to TRBJ2-2, with a possible D match to TRBD1 (6 bases). The V end was cut by 3 bases, the J end by 4 bases, with 9 bases between. The CDR3 has 14 amino acids. Germline CDR1 LGHNA, CDR2 YSLEER. This chain's CDR3 is CASSHAGVTGELFF. The CDR3 DNA reads TGCGCCAGCAGCCATGCAGGGGTCACCGGGGAGCTGTTTTTT.

The chain carries TRBV27 and TRBJ2-1; 8 bases match TRBD2. This CDR3 region has 18 residues. Germline CDR1 is MNHEY and CDR2 is SMNVEV (reference sequence). J lost 0 bases, V lost 1 base, and 8 bases had no gene match. The CDR3 DNA reads as TGTGCCAGCAGTTTATTGGGGACTAGAATAAGCTCCTACAATGAGCAGTTCTTC. This sequence encodes CASSLLGTRISSYNEQFF.

V is TRBV7-6 and J is TRBJ2-7, with D possibly TRBD2 on 5 matching bases. This CDR3 has 13 residues. Germline CDR1 and CDR2: SGHVS and FNYEAQ. V was cut by 2 bases and J by 7 bases, with 12 bases left in between. The CDR3 DNA is TGTGCCAGCAGCTTAAATTCGCCGGGAGAGCAGTACTTC. This translates into CASSLNSPGEQYF.

This clone was picked up a small number of times. This chain connects TRBV5-1 to TRBJ1-1; D is undetermined. The V gene's germline CDR1 is SGHRS and CDR2 YFSETQ. The ends were cut back, 0 bases at V and 1 base at J, with 7 bases in the middle. The CDR3 is 14 residues long. The DNA for the CDR3 is TGCGCCAGCAGCTTGGAACTACAGAACACTGAAGCTTTCTTT. Translation: CASSLELQNTEAFF.